This T cell receptor (beta chain) appears in the sequencing data of a study of regulatory T cells in long-lasting Graves disease. Study-wide background: Those Graves' patients who were newly diagnosed had been on antithyroid drugs under 3 months.

The CDR3 consists of 14 residues. The J segment lost 6 bases and the V segment lost 2 bases, leaving 5 bases of the junction unmatched. Germline V gene data show CDR1 as SQVTM and CDR2 as ANQGSEA. Arm-PCR of CDR3 regions with iRepertoire HTBI primers generated TCR beta libraries. TCRdb fed the multiplex PCR reads into MiXCR, producing one record per CDR3 protein. Of fewer than 400,000 distinct CDR3 sequences detected, over 15% appear once; the ten largest clones hold 38%. The time point is: newly diagnosed GD, antithyroid drugs for less than 3 months. There was RNA extracted from PBMCs, and the TCR library was made from it. Recruitment took place at an endocrinology department in Xi'an, China. Points from the study as a whole: Persistent cases favored TRBV28, TRBJ1-2 and TRBJ2-5. Persistent patients shared more public clonotypes (over 2,500) than new patients (roughly 1,000).

This clonotype was picked up many times. The antigen is not known. The clonotype comes from a female donor with Graves disease. The V and J genes are TRBV29-1 and TRBJ2-1; 9 bases fit TRBD2. Source: peripheral blood mononuclear cells (PBMCs), taken at new diagnosis, from a patient treated with antithyroid drugs. This CDR3 reads CSVERGLAPNEQFF. Written as DNA, the CDR3 is TGCAGCGTTGAAAGGGGACTAGCCCCCAATGAGCAGTTCTTC.